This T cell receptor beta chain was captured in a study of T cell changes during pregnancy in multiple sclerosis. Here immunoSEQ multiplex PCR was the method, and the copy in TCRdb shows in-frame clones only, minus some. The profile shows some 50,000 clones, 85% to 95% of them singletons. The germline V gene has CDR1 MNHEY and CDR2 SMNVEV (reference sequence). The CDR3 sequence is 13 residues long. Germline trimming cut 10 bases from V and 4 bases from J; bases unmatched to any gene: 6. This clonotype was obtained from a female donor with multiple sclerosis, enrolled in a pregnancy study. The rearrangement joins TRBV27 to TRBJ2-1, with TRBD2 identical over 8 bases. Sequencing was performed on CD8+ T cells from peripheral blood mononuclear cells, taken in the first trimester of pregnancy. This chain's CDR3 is CAIGSGGYNEQFF. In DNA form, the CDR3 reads TGTGCCATCGGTTCGGGGGGGTACAATGAGCAGTTCTTC.